Included here is one TCR beta chain sequence, with context. Method: immunoSEQ multiplex PCR; TCRdb's copy keeps in-frame clones and lacks some. The sample shows 150,000 to 200,000 clones, roughly nine tenths of them seen only once. This record comes from a study of blood T cell repertoires in COVID-19. Trimming left V 1 base short and J 2 bases short, with 12 bases between. The germline V gene encodes CDR1 MDHEN and CDR2 SYDVKM. The CDR3 runs 15 residues. The sequenced material came from peripheral blood. The chain combines TRBV28 with TRBJ2-7, with D perhaps TRBD1 (6 bases). This TCR came from a man aged 70-80 years with acute or convalescent COVID-19. CDR3 loop: CASSLYSGQTYEQYF. The CDR3, as DNA: TGTGCCAGCAGTTTATATAGTGGACAGACCTACGAGCAGTACTTC.